This TCR beta chain appears in the sequencing data of a study of PD-1 blockade in classical Hodgkin lymphoma. Study-wide results and limits: Later analyses included only patients treated at least 1 year post-ASCT. Newly diagnosed patients had diversity similar to the baseline diversity of complete responders.

A word on this clone: Its target is unknown.

Time point given: cycle 4 day 1 (C4D1), after 5 to 7 weeks of nivolumab. All the patients suffered relapse after autologous stem cell transplantation, and brentuximab vedotin exposure differed. The CDR3 spans 17 residues. Germline V gene data show CDR1 as GTSNPN and CDR2 as SVGIG (reference sequence). V shed 3 bases, J shed 5 bases, and the junction held 18 bases outside the gene matches. The table came from immunoSEQ multiplex PCR; TCRdb's copy has only in-frame clones and leaves some out. The sample includes approximately 41,000 clones, 66% of them seen just once. Specimen: peripheral blood mononuclear cells (PBMCs), collected before the fourth cycle of nivolumab. This chain connects TRBV30 to TRBJ2-5; 7 positions agree with TRBD1. This sequence was found in a human donor with classical Hodgkin lymphoma. CDR3 DNA sequence: TGTGCCTGGAGGGCCCCCCCTGAGAGGGGGCTATTGGAGACCCAGTACTTC. Encoded protein: CAWRAPPERGLLETQYF. Based on the CDR3 plus reference TRBV30 and TRBJ2-5, the full variable domain is SQTIHQWPATLVQPVGSPLSLECTVEGTSNPNLYWYRQAAGRGLQLLFYSVGIGQISSEVPQNLSASRPQDRQFILSSKKLLLSDSGFYLCAWRAPPERGLLETQYFGPGTRLLVL.